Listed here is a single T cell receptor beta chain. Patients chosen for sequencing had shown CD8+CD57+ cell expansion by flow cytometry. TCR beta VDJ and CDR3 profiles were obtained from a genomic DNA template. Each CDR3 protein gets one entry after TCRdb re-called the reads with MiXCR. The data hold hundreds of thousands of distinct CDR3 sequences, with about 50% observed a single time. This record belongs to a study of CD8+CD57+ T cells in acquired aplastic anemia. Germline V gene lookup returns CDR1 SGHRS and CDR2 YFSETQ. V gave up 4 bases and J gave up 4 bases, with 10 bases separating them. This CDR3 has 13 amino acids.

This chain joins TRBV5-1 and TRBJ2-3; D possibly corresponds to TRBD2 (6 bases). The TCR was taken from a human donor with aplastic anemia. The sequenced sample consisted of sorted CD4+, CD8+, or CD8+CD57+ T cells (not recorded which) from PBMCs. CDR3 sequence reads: CASSREIADTQYF. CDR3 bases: TGCGCCAGCAGCCGGGAGATCGCAGATACGCAGTATTTT.